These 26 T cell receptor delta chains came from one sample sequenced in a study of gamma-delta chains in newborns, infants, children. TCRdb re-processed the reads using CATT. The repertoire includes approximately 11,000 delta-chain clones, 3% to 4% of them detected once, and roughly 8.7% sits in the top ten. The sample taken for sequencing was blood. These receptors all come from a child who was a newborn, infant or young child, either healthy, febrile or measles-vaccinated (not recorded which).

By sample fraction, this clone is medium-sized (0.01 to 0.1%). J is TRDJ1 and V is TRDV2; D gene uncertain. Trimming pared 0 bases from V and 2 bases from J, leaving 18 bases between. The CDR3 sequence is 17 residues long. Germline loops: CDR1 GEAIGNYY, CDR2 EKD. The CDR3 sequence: CACDTVAPRVTTDKLIF. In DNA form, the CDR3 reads TGTGCCTGTGACACCGTGGCTCCCCGCGTTACTACCGATAAACTCATCTTT.

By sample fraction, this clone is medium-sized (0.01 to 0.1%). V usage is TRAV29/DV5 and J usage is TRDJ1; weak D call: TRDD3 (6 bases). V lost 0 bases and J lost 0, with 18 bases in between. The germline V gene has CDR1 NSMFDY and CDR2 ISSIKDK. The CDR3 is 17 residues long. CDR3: CAASAAIGGTYTDKLIF. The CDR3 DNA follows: TGTGCAGCAAGCGCGGCCATTGGGGGGACGTACACCGATAAACTCATCTTT.

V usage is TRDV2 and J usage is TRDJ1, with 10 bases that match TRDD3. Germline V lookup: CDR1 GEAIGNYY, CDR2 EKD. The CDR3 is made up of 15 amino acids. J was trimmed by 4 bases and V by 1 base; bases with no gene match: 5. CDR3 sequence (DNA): TGTGCCTGTGACACTGTGGGGGATACAAACGATAAACTCATCTTT. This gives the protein CACDTVGDTNDKLIF.

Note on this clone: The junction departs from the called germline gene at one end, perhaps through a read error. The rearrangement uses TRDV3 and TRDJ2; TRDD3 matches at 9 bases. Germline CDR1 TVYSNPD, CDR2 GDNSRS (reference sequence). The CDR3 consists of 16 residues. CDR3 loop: CAFKDRGYALTARLFF. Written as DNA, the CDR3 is TGTGCCTTTAAGGACAGGGGATACGCTCTGACAGCACGACTCTTCTTT. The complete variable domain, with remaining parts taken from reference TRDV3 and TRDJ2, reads CDKVTQSSPDQTVASGSEVVLLCTYDTVYSNPDLFWYRIRPDYSFQFVFYGDNSRSEGADFTQGRFSVKHILTQKAFHLVISPVRTEDSATYYCAFKDRGYALTARLFFGKGTQLIVEP.

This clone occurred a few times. Here the CDR3 reads CALGEGSFLFSTWATDKLIF. The CDR3 region has the DNA TGTGCTCTTGGGGAAGGGTCCTTCCTATTCTCAACCTGGGCCACCGATAAACTCATCTTT. This chain connects TRDV1 to TRDJ1, with 8 bases that match TRDD2. The CDR3 runs 20 residues. From germline, CDR1 is TSWWSYY and CDR2 QGS. V lost 2 bases and J lost 1; bases outside the gene matches: 18.

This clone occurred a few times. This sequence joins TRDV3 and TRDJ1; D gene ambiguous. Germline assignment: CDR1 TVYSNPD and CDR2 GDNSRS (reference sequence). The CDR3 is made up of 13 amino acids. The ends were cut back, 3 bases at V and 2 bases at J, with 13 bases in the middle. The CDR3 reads CAFSFKPTDKLIF. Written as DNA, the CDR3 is TGTGCCTTCTCTTTCAAGCCGACCGATAAACTCATCTTT.

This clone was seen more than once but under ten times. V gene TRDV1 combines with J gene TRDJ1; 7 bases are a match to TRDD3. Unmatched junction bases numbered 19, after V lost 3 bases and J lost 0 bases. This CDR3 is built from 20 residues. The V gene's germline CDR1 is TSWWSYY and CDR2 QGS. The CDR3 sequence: CALGDFPILYWGSYTDKLIF. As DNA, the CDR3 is TGTGCTCTTGGGGATTTTCCCATCTTATACTGGGGATCATACACCGATAAACTCATCTTT.

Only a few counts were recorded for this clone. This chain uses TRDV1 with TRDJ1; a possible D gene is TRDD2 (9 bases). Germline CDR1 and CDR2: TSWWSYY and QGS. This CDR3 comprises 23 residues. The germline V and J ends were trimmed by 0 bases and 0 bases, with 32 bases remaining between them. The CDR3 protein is CALGELGAFLRTGGFGYTDKLIF. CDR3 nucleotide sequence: TGTGCTCTTGGGGAACTAGGGGCCTTCCTACGAACTGGGGGTTTTGGGTACACCGATAAACTCATCTTT.

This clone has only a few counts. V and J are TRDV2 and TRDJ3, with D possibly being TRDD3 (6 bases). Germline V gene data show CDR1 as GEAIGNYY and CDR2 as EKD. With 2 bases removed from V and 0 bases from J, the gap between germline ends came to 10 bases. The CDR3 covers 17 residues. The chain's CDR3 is CACDSTGISWDTRQMFF. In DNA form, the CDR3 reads TGTGCCTGTGACAGTACTGGGATCTCCTGGGACACCCGACAGATGTTTTTC.

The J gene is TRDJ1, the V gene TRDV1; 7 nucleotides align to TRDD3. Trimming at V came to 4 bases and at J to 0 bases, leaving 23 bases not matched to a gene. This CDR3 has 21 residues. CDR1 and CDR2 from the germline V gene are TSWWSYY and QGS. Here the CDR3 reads CALGGNRPPRGDSPNTDKLIF. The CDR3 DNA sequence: TGTGCTCTTGGGGGGAATCGACCTCCTCGGGGGGATTCGCCGAACACCGATAAACTCATCTTT.

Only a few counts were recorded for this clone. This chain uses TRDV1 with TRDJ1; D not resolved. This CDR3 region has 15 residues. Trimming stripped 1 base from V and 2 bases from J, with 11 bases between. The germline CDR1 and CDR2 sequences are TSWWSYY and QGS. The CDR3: CALGEHPFETDKLIF. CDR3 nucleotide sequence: TGTGCTCTTGGGGAACATCCGTTCGAAACCGATAAACTCATCTTT.

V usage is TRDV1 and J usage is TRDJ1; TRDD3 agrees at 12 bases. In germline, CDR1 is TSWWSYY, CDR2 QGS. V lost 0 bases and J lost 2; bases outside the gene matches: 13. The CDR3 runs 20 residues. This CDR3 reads CALGELPSLTGGYPTDKLIF. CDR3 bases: TGTGCTCTTGGGGAACTCCCATCCCTTACTGGGGGATACCCTACCGATAAACTCATCTTT.

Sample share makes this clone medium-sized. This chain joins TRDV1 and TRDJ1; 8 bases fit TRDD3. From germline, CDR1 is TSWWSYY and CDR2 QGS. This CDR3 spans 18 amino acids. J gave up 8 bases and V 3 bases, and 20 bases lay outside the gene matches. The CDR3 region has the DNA TGTGCTCTTGGGGAGAAGAGGGGGGACTGGGGGCTAGGCGGCAAACTCATCTTT. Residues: CALGEKRGDWGLGGKLIF.

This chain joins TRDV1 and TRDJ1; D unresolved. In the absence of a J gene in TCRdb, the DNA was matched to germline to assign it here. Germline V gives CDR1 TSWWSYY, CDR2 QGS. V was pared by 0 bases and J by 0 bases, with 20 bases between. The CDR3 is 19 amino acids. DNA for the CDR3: TGTGCTCTTGGGGAACTCACCACTTGGGCTTCTCCGTACACCGATAAACTCATCTTT. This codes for CALGELTTWASPYTDKLIF.

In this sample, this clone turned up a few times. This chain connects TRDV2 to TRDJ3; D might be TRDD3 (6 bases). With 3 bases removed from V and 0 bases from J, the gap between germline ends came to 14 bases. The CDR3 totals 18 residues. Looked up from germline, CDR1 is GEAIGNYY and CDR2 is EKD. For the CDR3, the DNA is TGTGCCTGTGACTCGGTGGGGGCCAGCTCCTGGGACACCCGACAGATGTTTTTC. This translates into CACDSVGASSWDTRQMFF.

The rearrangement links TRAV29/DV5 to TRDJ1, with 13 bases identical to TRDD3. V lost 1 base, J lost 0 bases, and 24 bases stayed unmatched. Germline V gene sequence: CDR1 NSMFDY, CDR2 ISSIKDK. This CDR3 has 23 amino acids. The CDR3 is CAASLYIPLLGDTGEMDTDKLIF. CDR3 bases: TGTGCAGCAAGCTTGTATATACCTTTACTGGGGGATACGGGTGAGATGGACACCGATAAACTCATCTTT.

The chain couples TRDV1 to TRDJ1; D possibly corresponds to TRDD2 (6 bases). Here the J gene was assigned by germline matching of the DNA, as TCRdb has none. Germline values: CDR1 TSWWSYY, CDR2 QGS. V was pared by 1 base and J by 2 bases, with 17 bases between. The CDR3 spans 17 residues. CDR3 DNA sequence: TGTGCTCTTGGGGAACATACTCCTACGTCCCCGACCGATAAACTCATCTTT. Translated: CALGEHTPTSPTDKLIF.

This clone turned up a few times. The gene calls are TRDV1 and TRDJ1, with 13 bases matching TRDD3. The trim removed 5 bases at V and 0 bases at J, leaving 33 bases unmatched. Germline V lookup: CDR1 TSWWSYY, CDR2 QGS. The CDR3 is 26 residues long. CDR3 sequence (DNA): TGTGCTCTTGGGCGCCGTCCCCTCGCCTATACTGGGGGATACGCGTACCCTCAAGGAGACACCGATAAACTCATCTTT. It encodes CALGRRPLAYTGGYAYPQGDTDKLIF.

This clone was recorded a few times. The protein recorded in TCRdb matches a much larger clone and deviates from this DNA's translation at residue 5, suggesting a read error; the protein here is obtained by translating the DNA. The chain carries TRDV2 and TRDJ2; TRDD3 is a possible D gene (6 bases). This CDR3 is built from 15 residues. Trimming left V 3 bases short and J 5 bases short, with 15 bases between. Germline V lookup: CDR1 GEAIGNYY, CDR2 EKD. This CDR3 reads CACDALGTTTAQLFF. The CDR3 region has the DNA TGTGCCTGTGACGCCCTGGGGACCACAACAGCACAACTCTTCTTT.

The CDR3 sequence: CALGEPTGARGGHLSITDKLIF. Here the CDR3 DNA reads TGTGCTCTTGGGGAACCGACGGGGGCGAGGGGCGGACACCTTTCGATCACCGATAAACTCATCTTT. The chain is built from TRDV1 and TRDJ1; TRDD3 is a possible D gene (5 bases). This CDR3 has 22 residues. V gave up 1 base and J gave up 1 base, with 31 bases separating them. CDR1 is TSWWSYY, CDR2 QGS, per germline.

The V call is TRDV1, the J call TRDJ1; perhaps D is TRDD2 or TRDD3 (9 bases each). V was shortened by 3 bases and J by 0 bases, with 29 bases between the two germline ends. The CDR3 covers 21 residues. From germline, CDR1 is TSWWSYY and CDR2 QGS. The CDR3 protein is CALGDLAFLRSGGFYTDKLIF. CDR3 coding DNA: TGTGCTCTTGGGGACCTGGCCTTCCTACGCTCTGGGGGATTTTACACCGATAAACTCATCTTT.

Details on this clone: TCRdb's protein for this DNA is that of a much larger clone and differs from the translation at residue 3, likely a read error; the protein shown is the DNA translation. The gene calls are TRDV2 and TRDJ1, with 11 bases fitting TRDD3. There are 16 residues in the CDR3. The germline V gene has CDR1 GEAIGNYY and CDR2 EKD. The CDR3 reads CARDVMGDTGTDKLIF. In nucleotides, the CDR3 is TGTGCCCGTGACGTTATGGGGGATACGGGCACCGATAAACTCATCTTT.

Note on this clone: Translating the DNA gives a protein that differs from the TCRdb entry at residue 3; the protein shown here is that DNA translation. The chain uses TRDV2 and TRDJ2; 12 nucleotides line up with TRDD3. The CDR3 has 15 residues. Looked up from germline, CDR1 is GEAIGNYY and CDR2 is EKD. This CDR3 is CAGDILGDTTAQLFF. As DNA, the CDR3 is TGTGCCGGTGACATACTGGGGGATACAACAGCACAACTCTTCTTT.

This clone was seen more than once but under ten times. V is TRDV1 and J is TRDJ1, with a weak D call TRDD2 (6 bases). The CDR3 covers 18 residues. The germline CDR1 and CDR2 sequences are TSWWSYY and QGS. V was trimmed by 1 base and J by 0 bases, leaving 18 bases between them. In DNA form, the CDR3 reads TGTGCTCTTGGGGAACGCTTCTTTCCTAGGGAGTACACCGATAAACTCATCTTT. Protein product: CALGERFFPREYTDKLIF.

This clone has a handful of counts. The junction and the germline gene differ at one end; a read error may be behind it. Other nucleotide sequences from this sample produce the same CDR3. The CDR3 is CALGERSLPTSCRLGDCRYTDKLIF. Here the CDR3 DNA reads TGCGCTCTTGGGGAACGTTCCCTTCCTACTTCGTGCCGACTGGGGGATTGCCGGTACACCGATAAACTCATCTTT. V usage is TRDV1 and J usage is TRDJ1; possibly TRDD3 for D (10 bases). CDR1 and CDR2 (germline): TSWWSYY, QGS. CDR3 length: 25 amino acids.

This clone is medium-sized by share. Here the CDR3 DNA reads TGTGCTCTTGGGGAACCAAGTGGGGTTGAGGCCGATAAACTCATCTTT. This translates into CALGEPSGVEADKLIF. This chain connects TRDV1 to TRDJ1, with a weak D call TRDD3 (5 bases). The CDR3 runs to 16 residues. Trimming took off 1 base at V and 3 bases at J, with 15 bases between the two ends. The germline V gene has CDR1 TSWWSYY and CDR2 QGS.